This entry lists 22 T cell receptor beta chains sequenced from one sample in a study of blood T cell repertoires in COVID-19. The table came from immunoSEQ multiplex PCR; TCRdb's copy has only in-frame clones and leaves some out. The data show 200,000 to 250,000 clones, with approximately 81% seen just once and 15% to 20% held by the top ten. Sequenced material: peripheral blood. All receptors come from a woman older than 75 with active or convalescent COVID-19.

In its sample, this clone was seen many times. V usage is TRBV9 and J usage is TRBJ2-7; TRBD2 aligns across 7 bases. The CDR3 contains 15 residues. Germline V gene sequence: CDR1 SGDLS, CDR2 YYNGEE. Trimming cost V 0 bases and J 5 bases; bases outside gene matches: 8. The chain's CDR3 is CASSVDSGRANEQYF. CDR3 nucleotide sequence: TGTGCCAGCAGCGTAGACTCTGGGAGGGCCAACGAGCAGTACTTC.

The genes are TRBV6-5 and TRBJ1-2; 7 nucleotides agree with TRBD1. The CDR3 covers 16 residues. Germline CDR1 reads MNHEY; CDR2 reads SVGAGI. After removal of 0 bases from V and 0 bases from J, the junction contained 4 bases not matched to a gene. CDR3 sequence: CASSYSGGSANYGYTF. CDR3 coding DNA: TGTGCCAGCAGTTACTCAGGGGGCTCAGCTAACTATGGCTACACCTTC.

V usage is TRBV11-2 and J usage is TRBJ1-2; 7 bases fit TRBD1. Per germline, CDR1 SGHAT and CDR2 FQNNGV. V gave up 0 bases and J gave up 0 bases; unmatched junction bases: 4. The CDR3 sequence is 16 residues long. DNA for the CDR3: TGTGCCAGCAGCTTAGACAGGGGGGCATCTAACTATGGCTACACCTTC. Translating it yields CASSLDRGASNYGYTF.

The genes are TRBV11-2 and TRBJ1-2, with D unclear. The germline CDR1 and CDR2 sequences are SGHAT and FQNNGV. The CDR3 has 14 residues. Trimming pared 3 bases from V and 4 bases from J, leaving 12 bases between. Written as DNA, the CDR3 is TGTGCCAGCAGCTTTAGTGGCGGCGGCTATGGCTACACCTTC. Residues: CASSFSGGGYGYTF.

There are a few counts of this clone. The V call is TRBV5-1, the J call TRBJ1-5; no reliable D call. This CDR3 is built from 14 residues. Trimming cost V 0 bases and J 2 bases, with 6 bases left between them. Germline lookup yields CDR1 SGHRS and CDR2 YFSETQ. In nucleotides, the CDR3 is TGCGCCAGCAGCTTGGAGTCAGGCAATCAGCCCCAGCATTTT. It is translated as CASSLESGNQPQHF.

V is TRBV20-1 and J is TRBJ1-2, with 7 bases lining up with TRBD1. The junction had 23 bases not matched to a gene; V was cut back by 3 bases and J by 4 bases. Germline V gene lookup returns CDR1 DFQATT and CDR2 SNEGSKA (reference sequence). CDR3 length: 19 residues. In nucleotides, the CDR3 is TGCAGTGCTAGTATCCCCGTTGGGGACAGCGAACCCTATGCCTATGGCTACACCTTC. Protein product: CSASIPVGDSEPYAYGYTF.

The CDR3 reads CASSFSGLAGERVTQYF. CDR3 DNA sequence: TGTGCCAGCAGCTTTTCCGGACTAGCGGGAGAGAGGGTTACGCAGTATTTT. This chain uses TRBV11-3 with TRBJ2-3, with 13 bases aligning to TRBD2. Unmatched junction bases numbered 11, after V lost 3 bases and J lost 8 bases. Germline V gene sequence: CDR1 SGHNT, CDR2 YENEEA. The CDR3 consists of 17 residues.

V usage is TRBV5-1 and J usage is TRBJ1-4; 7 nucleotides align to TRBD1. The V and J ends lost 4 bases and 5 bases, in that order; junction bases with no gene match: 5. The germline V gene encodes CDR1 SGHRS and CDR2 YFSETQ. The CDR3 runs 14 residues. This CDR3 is CASSLGGDNEKLFF. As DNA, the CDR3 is TGCGCCAGCAGCCTAGGGGGCGACAATGAAAAACTGTTTTTT.

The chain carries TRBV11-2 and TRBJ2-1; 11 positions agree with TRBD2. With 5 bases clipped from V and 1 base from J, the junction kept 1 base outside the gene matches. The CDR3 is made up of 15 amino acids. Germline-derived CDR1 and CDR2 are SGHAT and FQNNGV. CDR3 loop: CASSRLAGSYNEQFF. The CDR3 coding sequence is TGTGCCAGCAGCCGACTAGCGGGGTCCTACAATGAGCAGTTCTTC.

Here the CDR3 DNA reads TGTGCCAGCAGCCAAAATGAAAAACTGTTTTTT. Translating gives CASSQNEKLFF. This sequence joins TRBV28 and TRBJ1-4, with D hard to call. Germline CDR1 and CDR2: MDHEN and SYDVKM. The ends were cut back, 6 bases at V and 5 bases at J, with 4 bases in the middle. The CDR3 is 11 residues long. Combining the CDR3 with reference TRBV28 and TRBJ1-4 gives the whole variable domain DVKVTQSSRYLVKRTGEKVFLECVQDMDHENMFWYRQDPGLGLRLIYFSYDVKMKEKGDIPEGYSVSREKKERFSLILESASTNQTSMYLCASSQNEKLFFGSGTQLSVL.

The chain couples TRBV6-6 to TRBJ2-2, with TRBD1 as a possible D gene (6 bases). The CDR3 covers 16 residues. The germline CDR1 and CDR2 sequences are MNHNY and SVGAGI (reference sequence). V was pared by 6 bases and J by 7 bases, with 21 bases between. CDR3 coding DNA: TGTGCCAGCAGATTCACGGGACAACCGGCGGGCGGGGAGCTGTTTTTT. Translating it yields CASRFTGQPAGGELFF.

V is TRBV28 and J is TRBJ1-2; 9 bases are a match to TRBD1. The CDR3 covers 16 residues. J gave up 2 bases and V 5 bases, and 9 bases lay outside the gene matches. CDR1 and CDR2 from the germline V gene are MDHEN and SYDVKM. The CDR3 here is CASSPGGGQGNYGYTF. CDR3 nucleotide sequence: TGTGCCAGCAGTCCAGGGGGCGGACAGGGGAACTATGGCTACACCTTC.

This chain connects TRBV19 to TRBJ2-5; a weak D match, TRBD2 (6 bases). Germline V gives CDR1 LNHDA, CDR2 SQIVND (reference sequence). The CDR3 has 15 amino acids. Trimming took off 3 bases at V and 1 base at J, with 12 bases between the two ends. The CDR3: CASSMYGAGQETQYF. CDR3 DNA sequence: TGTGCCAGTAGTATGTATGGAGCGGGCCAAGAGACCCAGTACTTC. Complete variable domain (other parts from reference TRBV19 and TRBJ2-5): DGGITQSPKYLFRKEGQNVTLSCEQNLNHDAMYWYRQDPGQGLRLIYYSQIVNDFQKGDIAEGYSVSREKKESFPLTVTSAQKNPTAFYLCASSMYGAGQETQYFGPGTRLLVL.

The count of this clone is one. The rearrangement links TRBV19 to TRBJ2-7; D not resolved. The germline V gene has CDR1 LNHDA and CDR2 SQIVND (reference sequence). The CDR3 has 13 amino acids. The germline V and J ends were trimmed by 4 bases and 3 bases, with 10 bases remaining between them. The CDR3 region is CASSNRHFYEQYF. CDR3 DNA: TGTGCCAGTAGTAACCGCCACTTCTACGAGCAGTACTTC.

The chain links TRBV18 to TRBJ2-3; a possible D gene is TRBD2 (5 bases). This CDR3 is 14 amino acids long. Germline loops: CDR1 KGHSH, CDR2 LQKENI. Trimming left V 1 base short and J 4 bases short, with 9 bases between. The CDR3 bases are TGTGCCAGCTCACCACTACCCGGGGCAGATACGCAGTATTTT. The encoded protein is CASSPLPGADTQYF.

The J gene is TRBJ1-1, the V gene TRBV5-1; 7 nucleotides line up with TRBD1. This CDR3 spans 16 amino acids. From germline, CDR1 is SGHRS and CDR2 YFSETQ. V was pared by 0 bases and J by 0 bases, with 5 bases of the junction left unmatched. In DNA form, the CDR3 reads TGCGCCAGCAGCTTGGCCGACAGGGCCCTGAACACTGAAGCTTTCTTT. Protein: CASSLADRALNTEAFF.

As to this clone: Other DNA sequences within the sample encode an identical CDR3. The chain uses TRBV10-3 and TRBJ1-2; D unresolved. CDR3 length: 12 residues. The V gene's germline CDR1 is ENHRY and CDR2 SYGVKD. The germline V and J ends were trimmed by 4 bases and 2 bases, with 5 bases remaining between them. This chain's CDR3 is CAISGGNYGYTF. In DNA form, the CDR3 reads TGTGCCATCAGTGGAGGAAACTATGGCTACACCTTC.

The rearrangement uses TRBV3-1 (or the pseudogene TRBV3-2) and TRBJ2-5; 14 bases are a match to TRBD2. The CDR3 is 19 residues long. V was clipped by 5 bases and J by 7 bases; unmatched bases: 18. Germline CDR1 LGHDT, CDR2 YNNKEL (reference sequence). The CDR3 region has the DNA TGTGCCAGCAGCTATGGACTAGCGGGGGGCTCTACAATCGGTGGGACCCAGTACTTC. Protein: CASSYGLAGGSTIGGTQYF.

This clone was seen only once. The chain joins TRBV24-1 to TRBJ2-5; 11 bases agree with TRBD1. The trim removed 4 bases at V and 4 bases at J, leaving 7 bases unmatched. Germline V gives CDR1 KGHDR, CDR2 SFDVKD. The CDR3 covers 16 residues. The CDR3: CATSEPSGTGGETQYF. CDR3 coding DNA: TGTGCCACCAGTGAGCCCTCCGGGACAGGGGGAGAGACCCAGTACTTC.

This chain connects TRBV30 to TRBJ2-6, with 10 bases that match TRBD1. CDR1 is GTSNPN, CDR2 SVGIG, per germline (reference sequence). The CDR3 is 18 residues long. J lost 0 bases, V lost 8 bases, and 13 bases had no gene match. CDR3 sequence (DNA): TGTGCCGGGCGCGCGCCGGGACAGGGGATCTCTGGGGCCAACGTCCTGACTTTC. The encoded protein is CAGRAPGQGISGANVLTF.

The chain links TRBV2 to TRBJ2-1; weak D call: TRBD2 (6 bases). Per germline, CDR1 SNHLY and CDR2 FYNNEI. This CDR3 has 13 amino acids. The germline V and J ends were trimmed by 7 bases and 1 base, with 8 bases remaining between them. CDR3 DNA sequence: TGTGCCAGCACGCGGGATTCCTACAATGAGCAGTTCTTC. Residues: CASTRDSYNEQFF.

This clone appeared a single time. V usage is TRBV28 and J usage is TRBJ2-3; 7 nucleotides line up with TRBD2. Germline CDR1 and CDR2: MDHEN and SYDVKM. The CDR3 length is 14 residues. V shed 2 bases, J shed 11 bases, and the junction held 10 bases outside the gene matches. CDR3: CASSLVSGDSRQYF. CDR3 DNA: TGTGCCAGCAGTTTAGTCAGCGGGGACTCGCGGCAGTATTTT.